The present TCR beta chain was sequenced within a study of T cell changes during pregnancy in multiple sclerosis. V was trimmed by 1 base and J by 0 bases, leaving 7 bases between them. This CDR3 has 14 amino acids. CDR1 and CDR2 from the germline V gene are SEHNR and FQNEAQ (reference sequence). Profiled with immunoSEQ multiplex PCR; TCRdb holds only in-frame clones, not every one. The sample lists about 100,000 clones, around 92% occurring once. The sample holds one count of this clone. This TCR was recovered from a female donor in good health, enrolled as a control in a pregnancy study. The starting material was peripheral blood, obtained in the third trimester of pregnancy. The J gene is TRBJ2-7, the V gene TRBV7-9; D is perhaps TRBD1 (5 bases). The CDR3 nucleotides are TGTGCCAGCAGCTTAGGCAGGGTCTCCTACGAGCAGTACTTC. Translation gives CASSLGRVSYEQYF.